Below, 17 T cell receptor beta chains from the same sample are listed, as sequenced in a study of regulatory T cells in long-lasting Graves disease. The authors built TCR beta libraries using iRepertoire HTBI primers and Arm-PCR of CDR3 regions. TCRdb re-called the multiplex PCR reads through MiXCR, storing one row per CDR3 protein. The sample has over 300,000 distinct CDR3 sequences, 15% seen once. As to time point: newly diagnosed GD, antithyroid drugs for less than 3 months. The TCR library used RNA extracted from PBMCs. The specimen comprised peripheral blood mononuclear cells (PBMCs), sampled at new diagnosis, from a patient treated with antithyroid drugs. All receptors derive from a female donor with Graves disease.

The V and J genes are TRBV6-1 and TRBJ1-4; D is unresolved. Trimming shortened V by 7 bases and J by 4 bases, and 10 bases separated the two germline ends. The CDR3 has 13 amino acids. CDR1 is MNHNS, CDR2 SASEGT, per germline. The CDR3 region has the DNA TGTGCCAGCATGACACCTTATAATGAAAAACTGTTTTTT. Translation: CASMTPYNEKLFF.

About this clonotype itself: A much larger clone differs by one base, so this may be a read error. V gene TRBV11-2 combines with J gene TRBJ2-1, with 10 bases identical to TRBD1. The CDR3 covers 16 residues. Germline-derived CDR1 and CDR2 are SGHAT and FQNNGV. Here the CDR3 reads CAGSLMTGGALDEQFF. The CDR3 coding sequence is TGTGCCGGCAGCCTTATGACAGGGGGCGCTTTGGATGAGCAGTTCTTC.

This clonotype was seen ten or more times. This chain connects TRBV12-3 or TRBV12-4 to TRBJ2-1, with a weak D call TRBD2 (5 bases). CDR3 size: 13 residues. The germline V and J ends were trimmed by 7 bases and 7 bases, with 14 bases remaining between them. The CDR3 is CASTPRRRNEQFF. Written as DNA, the CDR3 is TGTGCCAGCACCCCCCGCCGGAGGAATGAGCAGTTCTTC.

This clonotype has more than one count but fewer than ten. A much larger clone lies one base from this, so it may be a read error. V usage is TRBV3-1 and J usage is TRBJ1-1; D is uncertain. Germline assignment: CDR1 LGHDT and CDR2 YNNKEL (reference sequence). V was trimmed by 2 bases and J by 5 bases, leaving 9 bases between them. This CDR3 has 13 residues. CDR3 region: CASSQCMVTEAFF. Here the CDR3 DNA reads TGTGCCAGCAGCCAATGTATGGTAACTGAAGCTTTCTTT.

This clonotype was observed many times. The junction and the germline gene differ at one end; a read error may be behind it. This sequence joins TRBV7-7 and TRBJ2-5; D uncertain. This CDR3 has 15 amino acids. The germline V gene encodes CDR1 SSHAT and CDR2 FNYEAQ (reference sequence). The CDR3 reads CASSLPQLAWLAQYF. CDR3 DNA sequence: TGTGCTAGCAGCTTGCCTCAACTGGCTTGGCTGGCCCAGTACTTC. The full variable domain, in which reference TRBV7-7 and TRBJ2-5 provide the parts outside the CDR3, is GAGVSQSPRYKVTKRGQDVTLRCDPISSHATLYWYQQALGQGPEFLTYFNYEAQPDKSGLPSDRFSAERPEGSISTLTIQRTEQRDSAMYRCASSLPQLAWLAQYFGPGTRLLVL.

This clonotype was counted only a few times. The chain carries TRBV25-1 and TRBJ2-7; D not certain. The germline gives CDR1 MGHDK, CDR2 SYGVNS. The CDR3 totals 15 residues. V lost 2 bases and J lost 2, with 13 bases in between. The chain's CDR3 is CASSEEKVMTYEQYF. DNA of the CDR3: TGTGCCAGCAGTGAAGAAAAGGTCATGACCTACGAGCAGTACTTC.

This clonotype was seen many times. The chain combines TRBV12-3 or TRBV12-4 with TRBJ1-1, with no clear D. The CDR3 is made up of 15 amino acids. V lost 2 bases to trimming and J lost 0 bases, with 10 bases between them. CDR3 bases: TGTGCCAGCAGTTTACGCCCGCTTCTGAACACTGAAGCTTTCTTT. Its translation: CASSLRPLLNTEAFF.

This clonotype was observed many times. The V call is TRBV12-3 or TRBV12-4, the J call TRBJ1-2, with D unresolved. This CDR3 comprises 13 residues. V was cut by 4 bases and J by 5 bases, with 11 bases left in between. CDR3 in DNA: TGTGCCAGCAGTTCGGGTGGCGGGTATGGCTACACCTTC. Protein: CASSSGGGYGYTF.

V usage is TRBV18 and J usage is TRBJ2-3; 11 bases agree with TRBD2. In germline, CDR1 is KGHSH, CDR2 LQKENI. The CDR3 length is 18 residues. The V gene end was trimmed by 0 bases and the J gene end by 2 bases; junction bases not matched to a gene: 7. The CDR3 nucleotides are TGTGCCAGCTCACCACCGTTGCTAGCGGGAGGACACACAGATACGCAGTATTTT. This translates into CASSPPLLAGGHTDTQYF.

Here the CDR3 reads CASSFKYRGTYGYTF. The DNA of the CDR3 is TGCGCCAGCAGCTTTAAGTACAGGGGGACCTATGGCTACACCTTC. This chain uses TRBV5-1 with TRBJ1-2, with 8 bases lining up with TRBD1. This CDR3 is 15 amino acids long. The V segment lost 2 bases and the J segment 4 bases; nucleotides outside the gene matches: 7. Germline V gene data show CDR1 as SGHRS and CDR2 as YFSETQ.

The sample holds a few counts of this clonotype. This chain links TRBV9 with TRBJ1-6; possibly TRBD1 for D (5 bases). The CDR3 contains 13 residues. V was shortened by 3 bases and J by 14 bases, with 15 bases between the two germline ends. Germline CDR1 is SGDLS and CDR2 is YYNGEE. Written as DNA, the CDR3 is TGTGCCAGCAGCGCAGGGTCTCTCGGGGCCCTCCACTTT. Its protein is CASSAGSLGALHF.

This clonotype was counted at least ten times. The chain recombines TRBV10-3 with TRBJ2-5, with D maybe TRBD2 (6 bases). There are 14 residues in the CDR3. V dropped 0 bases and J dropped 5 bases, with 10 bases sitting between them. Germline V lookup: CDR1 ENHRY, CDR2 SYGVKD. This CDR3 reads CAISESTSSETQYF. The CDR3, as DNA: TGTGCCATCAGTGAGTCGACTAGTTCGGAGACCCAGTACTTC.

This clonotype has at least ten counts. The chain is built from TRBV28 and TRBJ2-1; either TRBD1 or TRBD2 may supply D (5 bases each). The germline gives CDR1 MDHEN, CDR2 SYDVKM. V lost 7 bases and J 4 bases, leaving 11 bases between the germline ends. The CDR3 has 13 residues. CDR3 residues: CASIAEGYNEQFF. CDR3 nucleotide sequence: TGTGCCAGCATCGCTGAGGGGTACAATGAGCAGTTCTTC.

This clonotype was recorded a few times. V and J are TRBV27 and TRBJ2-1, with D tentatively TRBD1 or TRBD2 (5 bases each). V lost 5 bases to trimming and J lost 8 bases, with 10 bases between them. This CDR3 is 12 amino acids long. Germline V gives CDR1 MNHEY, CDR2 SMNVEV (reference sequence). The CDR3 nucleotides read TGTGCCAGCAGTGAGGGGAGCGATGAGCAGTTCTTC. Protein sequence: CASSEGSDEQFF.

This clonotype was seen at least ten times. The J gene is TRBJ1-1, the V gene TRBV12-3 or TRBV12-4; tentatively, D is TRBD1 (6 bases). V was cut by 5 bases and J by 1 base, with 14 bases left in between. CDR3 length equals 15 residues. The CDR3 reads CASSPLGGANTEAFF. The CDR3 coding sequence is TGTGCCAGCAGTCCCCTTGGGGGGGCGAACACTGAAGCTTTCTTT.

A few counts support this clonotype. The genes are TRBV6-9 and TRBJ2-4, with D perhaps assigned TRBD1 or TRBD2 (5 bases each). Germline-derived CDR1 and CDR2 are MNHGY and SVAAGI. The V end was cut by 4 bases, the J end by 2 bases, with 15 bases between. This CDR3 comprises 16 residues. The CDR3 protein is CASSSFGAVSKNIQYF. The CDR3, as DNA: TGTGCCAGCAGTTCGTTCGGGGCGGTCTCCAAAAACATTCAGTACTTC.

The chain is built from TRBV9 and TRBJ2-1, with 9 bases matching TRBD2. Per germline, CDR1 SGDLS and CDR2 YYNGEE. Germline trimming cut 0 bases from V and 2 bases from J; bases unmatched to any gene: 0. The CDR3 loop spans 15 amino acids. The CDR3 protein is CASSVGGRAYNEQFF. CDR3 DNA sequence: TGTGCCAGCAGCGTAGGCGGGAGGGCCTACAATGAGCAGTTCTTC.